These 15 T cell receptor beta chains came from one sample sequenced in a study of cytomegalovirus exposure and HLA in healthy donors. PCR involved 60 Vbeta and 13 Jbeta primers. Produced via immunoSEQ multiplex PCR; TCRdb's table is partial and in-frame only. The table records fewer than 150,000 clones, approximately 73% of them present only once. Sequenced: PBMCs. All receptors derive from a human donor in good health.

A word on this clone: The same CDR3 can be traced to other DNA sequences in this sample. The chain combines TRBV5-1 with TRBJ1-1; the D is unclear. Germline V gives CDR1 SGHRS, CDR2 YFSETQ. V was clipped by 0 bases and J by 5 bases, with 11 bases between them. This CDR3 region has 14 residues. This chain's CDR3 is CASSLASGGTEAFF. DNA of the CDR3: TGCGCCAGCAGCTTGGCCTCTGGAGGTACTGAAGCTTTCTTT.

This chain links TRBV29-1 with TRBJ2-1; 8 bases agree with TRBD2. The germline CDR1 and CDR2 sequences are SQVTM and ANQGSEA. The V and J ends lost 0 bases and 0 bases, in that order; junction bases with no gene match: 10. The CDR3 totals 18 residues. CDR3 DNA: TGCAGCGTTGAAGATGTAGATCTGAGCGGGAGCTCCTACAATGAGCAGTTCTTC. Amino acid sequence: CSVEDVDLSGSSYNEQFF.

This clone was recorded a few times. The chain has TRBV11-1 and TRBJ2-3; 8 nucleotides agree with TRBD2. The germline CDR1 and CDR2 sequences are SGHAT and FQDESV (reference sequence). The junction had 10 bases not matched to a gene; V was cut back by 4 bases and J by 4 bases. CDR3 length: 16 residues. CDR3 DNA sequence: TGTGCCAGCAGCTCCGGGGCCAGCGGGGGTCCAGATACGCAGTATTTT. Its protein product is CASSSGASGGPDTQYF.

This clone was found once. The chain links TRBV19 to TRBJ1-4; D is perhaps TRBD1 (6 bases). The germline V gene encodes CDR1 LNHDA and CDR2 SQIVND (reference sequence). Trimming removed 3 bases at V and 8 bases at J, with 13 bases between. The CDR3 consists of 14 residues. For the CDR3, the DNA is TGTGCCAGTAGTATTTTCGCCAGGGGCGAAAAACTGTTTTTT. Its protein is CASSIFARGEKLFF.

The CDR3, as DNA: TGCAGCGGGGGAGGAGGATCTGGAAACACCATATATTTT. Protein product: CSGGGGSGNTIYF. This chain uses TRBV29-1 with TRBJ1-3; D ambiguous. The CDR3 runs 13 residues. V was shortened by 7 bases and J by 1 base, with 11 bases between the two germline ends. Germline assignment: CDR1 SQVTM and CDR2 ANQGSEA. Full variable domain (rest looked up from reference TRBV29-1 and TRBJ1-3): SAVISQKPSRDICQRGTSLTIQCQVDSQVTMMFWYRQQPGQSLTLIATANQGSEATYESGFVIDKFPISRPNLTFSTLTVSNMSPEDSSIYLCSGGGGSGNTIYFGEGSWLTVV.

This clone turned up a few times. The CDR3 bases are TGCGCCAGCAGCTTGTCGGGGACTGGGGCCAACGTCCTGACTTTC. This sequence encodes CASSLSGTGANVLTF. The chain combines TRBV5-1 with TRBJ2-6; D is perhaps TRBD2 (5 bases). Per germline, CDR1 SGHRS and CDR2 YFSETQ. The CDR3 extends over 15 amino acids. V shed 1 base and J shed 2 bases, with 7 bases lying between them.

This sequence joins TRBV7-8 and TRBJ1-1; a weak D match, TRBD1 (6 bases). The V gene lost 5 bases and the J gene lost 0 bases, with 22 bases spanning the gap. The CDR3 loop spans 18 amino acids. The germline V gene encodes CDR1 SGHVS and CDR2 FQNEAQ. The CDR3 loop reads CASSPPGHQITMNTEAFF. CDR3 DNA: TGTGCCAGCAGCCCACCGGGACACCAAATAACCATGAACACTGAAGCTTTCTTT.

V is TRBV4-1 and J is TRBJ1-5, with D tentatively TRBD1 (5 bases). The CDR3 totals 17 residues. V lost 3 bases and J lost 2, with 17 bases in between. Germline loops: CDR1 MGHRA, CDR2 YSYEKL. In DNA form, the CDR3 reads TGCGCCAGCAGCCACGTCCTCAGGGATGTAGGCAATCAGCCCCAGCATTTT. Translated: CASSHVLRDVGNQPQHF.

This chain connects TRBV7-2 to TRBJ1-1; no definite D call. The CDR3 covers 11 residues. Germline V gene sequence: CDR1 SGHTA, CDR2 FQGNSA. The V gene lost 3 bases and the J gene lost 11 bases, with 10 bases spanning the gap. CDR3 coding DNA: TGTGCCAGCAGCTTGGGCTTTGATGCTTTCTTT. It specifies CASSLGFDAFF. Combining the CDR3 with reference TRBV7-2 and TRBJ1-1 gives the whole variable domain GAGVSQSPSNKVTEKGKDVELRCDPISGHTALYWYRQSLGQGLEFLIYFQGNSAPDKSGLPSDRFSAERTGGSVSTLTIQRTQQEDSAVYLCASSLGFDAFFGQGTRLTVV.

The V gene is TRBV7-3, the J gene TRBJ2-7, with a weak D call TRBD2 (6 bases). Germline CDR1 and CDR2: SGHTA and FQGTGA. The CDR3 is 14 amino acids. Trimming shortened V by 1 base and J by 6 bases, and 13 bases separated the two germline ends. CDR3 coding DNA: TGTGCCAGCAGCTTAATCGGGGGAGGCGGCGAGCAGTACTTC. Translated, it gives CASSLIGGGGEQYF.

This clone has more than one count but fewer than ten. This chain's CDR3 is CASSVLAGGARNEQFF. CDR3 bases: TGTGCCAGCAGTGTACTAGCGGGGGGGGCCAGGAATGAGCAGTTCTTC. The rearrangement joins TRBV28 to TRBJ2-1; TRBD2 matches 13 bases. This CDR3 has 16 amino acids. The germline V gene has CDR1 MDHEN and CDR2 SYDVKM. V dropped 5 bases and J dropped 7; count of bases not matched to a gene: 8.

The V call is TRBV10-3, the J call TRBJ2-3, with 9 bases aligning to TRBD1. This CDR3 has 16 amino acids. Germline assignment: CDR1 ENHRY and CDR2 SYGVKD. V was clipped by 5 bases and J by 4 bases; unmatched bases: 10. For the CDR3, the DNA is TGTGCCATCAGTAGCTCACAGGGGGCGAGGGCAGATACGCAGTATTTT. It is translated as CAISSSQGARADTQYF.

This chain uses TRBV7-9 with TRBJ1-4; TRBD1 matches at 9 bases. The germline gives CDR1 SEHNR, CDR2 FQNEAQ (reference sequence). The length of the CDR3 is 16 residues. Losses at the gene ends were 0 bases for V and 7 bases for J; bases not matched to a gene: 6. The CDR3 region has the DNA TGTGCCAGCAGCTTAGCGCTAATGGACAGGGGTGAAAAACTGTTTTTT. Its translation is CASSLALMDRGEKLFF.

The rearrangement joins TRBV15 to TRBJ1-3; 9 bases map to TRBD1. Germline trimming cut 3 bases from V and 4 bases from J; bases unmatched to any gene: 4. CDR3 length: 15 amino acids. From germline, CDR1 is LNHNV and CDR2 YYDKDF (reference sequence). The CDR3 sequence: CATSRDRGPGNTIYF. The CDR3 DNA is TGTGCCACCAGCAGGGACAGGGGACCAGGAAACACCATATATTTT.

The CDR3 DNA reads TGTGCCAGCAGTTACAGCGGGGGGGCTTACAATGAGCAGTTCTTC. Its translation is CASSYSGGAYNEQFF. The rearrangement joins TRBV6-5 to TRBJ2-1; 10 bases are a match to TRBD2. This CDR3 comprises 15 residues. The germline V gene encodes CDR1 MNHEY and CDR2 SVGAGI. Trimming took 2 bases from V and 4 from J; bases not matched to a gene: 2.